The clone carrying this TCR beta chain was detected once. The antigen remains unidentified. The data belong to a study of graft-versus-host responses after intestinal transplantation. The assay was immunoSEQ multiplex PCR, and TCRdb's table has in-frame clones only and misses some. The sample records more than 60,000 clones, roughly 88% being singletons. The source is a human donor who received an intestinal transplant. This specimen was unstimulated CD8+ T cells sorted from spleen or lymph node cells, taken before intestinal transplant.

DNA for the CDR3: TGTGCCAGCAGCTTTCGGGGACAGTTATTACCCCGCTACGAGCAGTACTTC. As protein: CASSFRGQLLPRYEQYF. The chain combines TRBV5-5 with TRBJ2-7, with 7 bases fitting TRBD1. Per the germline V gene, CDR1 is SGHKS and CDR2 is YYEKEE (reference sequence). V lost 2 bases, J lost 3 bases, and 14 bases stayed unmatched. The CDR3 runs to 17 residues.